These 27 T cell receptor beta chains were sequenced from one sample in a study of cytomegalovirus exposure and HLA in healthy donors. Vbeta (60) and Jbeta (13) primers were used in the PCR. TCRdb keeps only in-frame clones here, not all; method: immunoSEQ multiplex PCR. The sample features approximately 120,000 clones, with 2.2% in its top ten. What was sequenced was PBMCs. Receptors originate from a man aged 35-49 years in good health and CMV-seronegative.

This sequence joins TRBV10-3 and TRBJ2-5; D is possibly TRBD1 (5 bases). With 1 base removed from V and 7 bases from J, the gap between germline ends came to 13 bases. CDR1 and CDR2 (germline): ENHRY, SYGVKD. This CDR3 is 14 amino acids long. The CDR3 DNA reads TGTGCCATCAGTGAGTTCCCAGGGTCGGCGACCCAGTACTTC. Translating it yields CAISEFPGSATQYF.

The rearrangement joins TRBV7-2 to TRBJ1-2, with D unclear. The germline CDR1 and CDR2 sequences are SGHTA and FQGNSA. This CDR3 has 14 amino acids. Between the trimmed V and J ends, which lost 3 bases and 6 bases, there was a span of 14 bases. The CDR3 DNA follows: TGTGCCAGCAGCTTTACCACCGGTGGAGATGGCTACACCTTC. Amino acid sequence: CASSFTTGGDGYTF.

The chain recombines TRBV7-6 with TRBJ2-1; 7 nucleotides agree with TRBD2. Germline V gene lookup returns CDR1 SGHVS and CDR2 FNYEAQ. Losses at the gene ends were 5 bases for V and 6 bases for J; bases not matched to a gene: 7. The CDR3 spans 14 residues. CDR3 in amino acids: CASSDPSGINEQFF. CDR3 in DNA: TGTGCCAGCAGCGATCCTAGCGGAATCAATGAGCAGTTCTTC.

The chain recombines TRBV10-3 with TRBJ2-3; TRBD2 might be the D (6 bases). The CDR3 is made up of 15 amino acids. Per the germline V gene, CDR1 is ENHRY and CDR2 is SYGVKD. Trimming took 6 bases from V and 1 from J, leaving 14 bases between them. CDR3 sequence (DNA): TGTGCCATCAGGGTCTGGCGGGAAGGCACAGATACGCAGTATTTT. It codes for CAIRVWREGTDTQYF.

Worth noting for this clone: Mismatch with germline at one junction end may stem from a read error. The chain links TRBV11-2 to TRBJ2-3, with D perhaps matching TRBD2 (5 bases). The CDR3 is made up of 17 amino acids. The germline V gene has CDR1 SGHAT and CDR2 FQNNGV. The CDR3 sequence: CASRLLGGGSSTDAQYF. Written as DNA, the CDR3 is TGTGCCAGCAGATTACTAGGAGGCGGCTCTAGCACAGATGCGCAGTATTTT. The full variable domain, in which reference TRBV11-2 and TRBJ2-3 provide the parts outside the CDR3, is EAGVAQSPRYKIIEKRQSVAFWCNPISGHATLYWYQQILGQGPKLLIQFQNNGVVDDSQLPKDRFSAERLKGVDSTLKIQPAKLEDSAVYLCASRLLGGGSSTDAQYFGPGTRLTVL.

The chain is built from TRBV5-1 and TRBJ1-1; no reliable D call. Germline V gives CDR1 SGHRS, CDR2 YFSETQ. The CDR3 is 13 amino acids. With 1 base removed from V and 1 base from J, the gap between germline ends came to 5 bases. The CDR3 sequence is CASSLQKNTEAFF. Here the CDR3 DNA reads TGCGCCAGCAGCTTGCAAAAGAACACTGAAGCTTTCTTT.

This sequence joins TRBV28 and TRBJ2-7; TRBD2 aligns across 8 bases. Germline CDR1 and CDR2: MDHEN and SYDVKM. V lost 5 bases and J lost 4; bases outside the gene matches: 10. The CDR3 length is 15 residues. The CDR3 loop reads CASSPGGGRVYEQYF. The CDR3 nucleotides are TGTGCCAGCAGTCCGGGGGGGGGCCGGGTTTACGAGCAGTACTTC.

The rearrangement joins TRBV18 to TRBJ2-5, with a weak D call TRBD1 (5 bases). The CDR3 runs 15 residues. The ends were cut back, 4 bases at V and 5 bases at J, with 17 bases in the middle. The germline gives CDR1 KGHSH, CDR2 LQKENI. The CDR3 DNA is TGTGCCAGCTCACGATCTCAGGGCCAAATCGAGACCCAGTACTTC. Translation gives CASSRSQGQIETQYF.

The V call is TRBV25-1, the J call TRBJ2-1; D perhaps matches TRBD1 (5 bases). CDR3 length: 13 amino acids. Germline CDR1 is MGHDK and CDR2 is SYGVNS. V lost 4 bases and J lost 6, with 10 bases in between. The CDR3 DNA sequence: TGTGCCAGCAGTGCAATTCAGGGCAATGAGCAGTTCTTC. Translation gives CASSAIQGNEQFF.

The CDR3 DNA sequence: TGTGCCAGCAGTGTGGACAGGGCGAGGAACACTGAAGCTTTCTTT. Amino acid sequence: CASSVDRARNTEAFF. This rearrangement joins TRBV6-5 to TRBJ1-1; 8 bases are a match to TRBD1. V lost 5 bases, J lost 1 base, and 6 bases stayed unmatched. Germline assignment: CDR1 MNHEY and CDR2 SVGAGI. The length of the CDR3 is 15 residues.

The chain employs TRBV7-2 and TRBJ2-7, with TRBD2 identical over 12 bases. Germline V CDR1 and CDR2: SGHTA, FQGNSA. Unmatched junction bases numbered 5, after V lost 5 bases and J lost 6 bases. The CDR3 totals 14 residues. The chain's CDR3 is CASSRLAGGREQYF. CDR3 nucleotide sequence: TGTGCCAGCAGCCGTCTAGCGGGAGGGCGCGAGCAGTACTTC.

The genes are TRBV4-1 and TRBJ2-5; TRBD2 matches 9 bases. Trimming removed 3 bases from V and 2 bases from J; junction bases left unmatched: 7. This CDR3 is 16 amino acids long. The germline CDR1 and CDR2 sequences are MGHRA and YSYEKL. Here the CDR3 reads CASSHLLAGKQETQYF. The CDR3 nucleotides are TGCGCCAGCAGCCATCTACTAGCGGGTAAACAAGAGACCCAGTACTTC.

The chain recombines TRBV28 with TRBJ2-3, with D possibly matching TRBD1 (5 bases). V lost 6 bases and J 1 base, leaving 5 bases between the germline ends. There are 12 residues in the CDR3. In germline, CDR1 is MDHEN, CDR2 SYDVKM. The CDR3 protein is CASRGGTDTQYF. CDR3 nucleotides: TGTGCCAGCAGAGGGGGCACAGATACGCAGTATTTT.

Here the CDR3 reads CAISDVGFGQPQHF. CDR3 bases: TGTGCCATCAGTGATGTCGGGTTCGGCCAGCCCCAGCATTTT. The chain couples TRBV10-3 to TRBJ1-5; D is unresolved. CDR1 and CDR2 (germline): ENHRY, SYGVKD. Trimming removed 3 bases from V and 7 bases from J, with 13 bases in between. The length of the CDR3 is 14 residues.

The V gene is TRBV28, the J gene TRBJ1-5; weak D call: TRBD1 (5 bases). V lost 6 bases, J lost 1 base, and 13 bases lay in between. The CDR3 extends over 15 amino acids. Germline assignment: CDR1 MDHEN and CDR2 SYDVKM. Here the CDR3 DNA reads TGTGCCAGCAGCCATTTAGGGGAAAGCAATCAGCCCCAGCATTTT. This encodes CASSHLGESNQPQHF.

The chain's CDR3 is CAWSVGRGGTDTQYF. DNA of the CDR3: TGTGCCTGGAGTGTGGGGCGGGGCGGCACAGATACGCAGTATTTT. The rearrangement joins TRBV30 to TRBJ2-3; D perhaps matches TRBD2 (6 bases). From germline, CDR1 is GTSNPN and CDR2 SVGIG (reference sequence). V lost 0 bases to trimming and J lost 1 base, with 11 bases between them. The length of the CDR3 is 15 residues.

The genes are TRBV30 and TRBJ1-6, with D hard to call. CDR1 GTSNPN and CDR2 SVGIG come from the germline V gene (reference sequence). CDR3 length: 15 residues. V shed 3 bases and J shed 2 bases, with 11 bases lying between them. The CDR3 DNA follows: TGTGCCTGGAGGGCAGGTTCGACCTATAATTCACCCCTCCACTTT. This gives the protein CAWRAGSTYNSPLHF.

V gene TRBV5-6 combines with J gene TRBJ1-1; tentatively, D is TRBD1 (6 bases). CDR1 and CDR2 from the germline V gene are SGHDT and YYEEEE. The V gene lost 4 bases and the J gene lost 4 bases, with 23 bases spanning the gap. The CDR3 runs to 17 residues. CDR3: CASSRTKLQGRTTEAFF. CDR3 in DNA: TGTGCCAGCAGCCGTACCAAGTTACAGGGTAGGACCACTGAAGCTTTCTTT.

The CDR3 loop is CAWSGQSGYTF. The CDR3 bases are TGTGCCTGGAGCGGACAGTCTGGCTACACCTTC. V is TRBV30 and J is TRBJ1-2, with D possibly being TRBD1 (6 bases). Germline lookup yields CDR1 GTSNPN and CDR2 SVGIG (reference sequence). The CDR3 loop spans 11 amino acids. With 3 bases removed from V and 7 bases from J, the gap between germline ends came to 9 bases.

This CDR3 is CASSLPTGSYGYTF. The CDR3 bases are TGTGCCAGCAGCTTGCCGACAGGCTCCTATGGCTACACCTTC. The V call is TRBV7-9, the J call TRBJ1-2; perhaps TRBD1 as D (6 bases). CDR1 SEHNR and CDR2 FQNEAQ come from the germline V gene (reference sequence). The length of the CDR3 is 14 residues. V was shortened by 3 bases and J by 4 bases, with 12 bases between the two germline ends.

The chain has TRBV7-8 and TRBJ2-7, with 9 bases aligning to TRBD1. The CDR3 loop spans 14 amino acids. V gave up 10 bases and J gave up 7 bases; unmatched junction bases: 14. The germline V gene has CDR1 SGHVS and CDR2 FQNEAQ. CDR3 protein: CAIRDRGGLGEQYF. CDR3 bases: TGTGCCATCCGAGACAGGGGGGGTTTAGGAGAGCAGTACTTC.

V usage is TRBV19 and J usage is TRBJ1-1; D is possibly TRBD1 (5 bases). V was shortened by 0 bases and J by 7 bases, with 9 bases between the two germline ends. Germline CDR1 and CDR2: LNHDA and SQIVND (reference sequence). CDR3 length: 13 amino acids. The CDR3 DNA reads TGTGCCAGTAGTATAGAACGGGGGAGTGAAGCTTTCTTT. This encodes CASSIERGSEAFF. The full variable domain, with the rest looked up from reference TRBV19 and TRBJ1-1, is DGGITQSPKYLFRKEGQNVTLSCEQNLNHDAMYWYRQDPGQGLRLIYYSQIVNDFQKGDIAEGYSVSREKKESFPLTVTSAQKNPTAFYLCASSIERGSEAFFGQGTRLTVV.

The CDR3 reads CASSLRLDRAEQYF. DNA of the CDR3: TGTGCCAGCAGTTTACGACTAGACAGGGCCGAGCAGTACTTC. V and J are TRBV28 and TRBJ2-7, with D perhaps matching TRBD1 (7 bases). V lost 2 bases and J 6 bases, leaving 14 bases between the germline ends. Looked up from germline, CDR1 is MDHEN and CDR2 is SYDVKM. The CDR3 covers 14 residues.

CDR3 nucleotides: TGTGCCAGCAGTTACTCGAGCGGGTATCAGCCCCAGCATTTT. This gives the protein CASSYSSGYQPQHF. This rearrangement joins TRBV6-5 to TRBJ1-5, with D uncertain. Germline CDR1 MNHEY, CDR2 SVGAGI. This CDR3 region has 14 residues. The ends were cut back, 0 bases at V and 5 bases at J, with 8 bases in the middle.

V gene TRBV11-2 combines with J gene TRBJ2-5; D perhaps matches TRBD2 (6 bases). CDR3 size: 14 residues. CDR1 is SGHAT and CDR2 is FQNNGV in the germline V gene. V was trimmed by 2 bases and J by 5 bases, leaving 12 bases between them. Written as DNA, the CDR3 is TGTGCCAGCAGCTTATTACCAGGGAGGGAGACCCAGTACTTC. This gives the protein CASSLLPGRETQYF.

The J gene is TRBJ1-2, the V gene TRBV6-5; D possibly corresponds to TRBD1 (6 bases). CDR1 is MNHEY, CDR2 SVGAGI, per germline. Trimming left V 0 bases short and J 3 bases short, with 11 bases between. The CDR3 length is 15 residues. CDR3 protein: CASSYSSQGYYGYTF. The CDR3 DNA follows: TGTGCCAGCAGTTACTCGAGTCAGGGGTACTATGGCTACACCTTC.

V usage is TRBV11-2 and J usage is TRBJ1-4, with TRBD1 as a possible D gene (6 bases). Trimming took off 1 base at V and 8 bases at J, with 20 bases between the two ends. The CDR3 has 17 amino acids. Germline CDR1 reads SGHAT; CDR2 reads FQNNGV. The CDR3, as DNA: TGTGCCAGCAGCTTAGGGCCAGGGGCAGTTGGATCGGAAAAACTGTTTTTT. Protein product: CASSLGPGAVGSEKLFF.